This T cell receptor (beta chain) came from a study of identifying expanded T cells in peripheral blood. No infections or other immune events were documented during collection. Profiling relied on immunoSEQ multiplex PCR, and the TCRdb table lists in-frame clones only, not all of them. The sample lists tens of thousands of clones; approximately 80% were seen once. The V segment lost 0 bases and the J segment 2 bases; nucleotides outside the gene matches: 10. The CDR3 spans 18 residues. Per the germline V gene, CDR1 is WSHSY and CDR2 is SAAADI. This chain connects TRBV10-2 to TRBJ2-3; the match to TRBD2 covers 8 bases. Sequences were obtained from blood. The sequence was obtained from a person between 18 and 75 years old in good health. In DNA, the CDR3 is TGCGCCAGCAGTGAGTCTAGCGCGGGGGGTCAATCCACAGATACGCAGTATTTT. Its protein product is CASSESSAGGQSTDTQYF.